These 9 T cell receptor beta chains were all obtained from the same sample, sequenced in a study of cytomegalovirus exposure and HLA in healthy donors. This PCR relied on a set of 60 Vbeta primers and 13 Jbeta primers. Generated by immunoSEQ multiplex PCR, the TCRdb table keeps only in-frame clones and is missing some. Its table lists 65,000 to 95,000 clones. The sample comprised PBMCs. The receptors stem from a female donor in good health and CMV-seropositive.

CDR3 in amino acids: CASSPRGITGELFF. CDR3 bases: TGTGCCAGCAGCCCTCGGGGGATCACCGGGGAGCTGTTTTTT. The rearrangement links TRBV6-5 to TRBJ2-2; the D gene is possibly TRBD2 (6 bases). This CDR3 is 14 amino acids long. Trimming left V 6 bases short and J 4 bases short, with 12 bases between. Germline V gene data show CDR1 as MNHEY and CDR2 as SVGAGI.

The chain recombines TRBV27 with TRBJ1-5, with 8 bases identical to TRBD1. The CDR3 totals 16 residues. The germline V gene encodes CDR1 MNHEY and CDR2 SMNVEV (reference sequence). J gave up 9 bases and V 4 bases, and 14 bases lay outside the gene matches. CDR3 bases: TGTGCCAGCAGTTCACCGGGACAGGAGCCCCATGGGCCCCAGCATTTT. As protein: CASSSPGQEPHGPQHF.

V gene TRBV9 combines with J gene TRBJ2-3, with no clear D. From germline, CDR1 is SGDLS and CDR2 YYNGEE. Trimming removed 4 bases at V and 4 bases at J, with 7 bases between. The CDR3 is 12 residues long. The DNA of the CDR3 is TGTGCCAGCAGCCAGTTGGCAGATACGCAGTATTTT. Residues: CASSQLADTQYF. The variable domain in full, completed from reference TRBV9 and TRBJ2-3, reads DSGVTQTPKHLITATGQRVTLRCSPRSGDLSVYWYQQSLDQGLQFLIQYYNGEERAKGNILERFSAQQFPDLHSELNLSSLELGDSALYFCASSQLADTQYFGPGTRLTVL.

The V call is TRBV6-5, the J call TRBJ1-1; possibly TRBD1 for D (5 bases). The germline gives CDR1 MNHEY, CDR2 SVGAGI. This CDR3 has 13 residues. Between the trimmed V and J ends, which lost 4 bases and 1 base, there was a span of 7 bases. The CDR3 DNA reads TGTGCCAGCAGTTTCACAGGGAACACTGAAGCTTTCTTT. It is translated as CASSFTGNTEAFF.

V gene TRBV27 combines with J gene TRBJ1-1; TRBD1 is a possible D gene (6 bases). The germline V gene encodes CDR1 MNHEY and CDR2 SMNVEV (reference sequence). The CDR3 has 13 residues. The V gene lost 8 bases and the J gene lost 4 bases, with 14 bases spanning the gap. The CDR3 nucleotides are TGTGCCAGCTTCACCAGGGGAGTCACTGAAGCTTTCTTT. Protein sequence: CASFTRGVTEAFF.

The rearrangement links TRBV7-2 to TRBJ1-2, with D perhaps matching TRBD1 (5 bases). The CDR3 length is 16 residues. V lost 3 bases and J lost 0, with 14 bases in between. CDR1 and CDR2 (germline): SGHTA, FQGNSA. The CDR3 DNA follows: TGTGCCAGCAGCTTCCAGGGAACCGGAGCTAACTATGGCTACACCTTC. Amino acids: CASSFQGTGANYGYTF.

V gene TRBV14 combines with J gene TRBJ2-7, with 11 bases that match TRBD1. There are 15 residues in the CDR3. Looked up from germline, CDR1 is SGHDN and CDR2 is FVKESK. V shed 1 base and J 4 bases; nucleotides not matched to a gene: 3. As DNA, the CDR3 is TGTGCCAGCAGCCAAGGTGGGACAGGGGGTTACGAGCAGTACTTC. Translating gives CASSQGGTGGYEQYF.

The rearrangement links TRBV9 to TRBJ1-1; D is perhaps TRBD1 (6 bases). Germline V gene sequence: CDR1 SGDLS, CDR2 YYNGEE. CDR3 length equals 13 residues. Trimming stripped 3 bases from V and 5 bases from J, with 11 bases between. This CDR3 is CASSEYDRTEAFF. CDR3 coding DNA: TGTGCCAGCAGCGAATACGACAGGACTGAAGCTTTCTTT.

This CDR3 is CASSGTAEAFF. The CDR3, as DNA: TGTGCCAGCAGCGGGACAGCTGAAGCTTTCTTT. The chain has TRBV2 and TRBJ1-1; 7 bases map to TRBD1. Germline CDR1 reads SNHLY; CDR2 reads FYNNEI. This CDR3 spans 11 amino acids. The ends lost 6 bases at V and 6 bases at J; junction bases unmatched: 1.